This paragraph reports one T cell receptor beta chain. Antigen: not known. A multiplex PCR was run with 60 Vbeta primers and 13 Jbeta primers. Measured with immunoSEQ multiplex PCR; TCRdb has only the in-frame clones, and not every one. Here the sample spans 95,000 to 120,000 clones, 82% being singletons. The sample originates from a study of cytomegalovirus exposure and HLA in healthy donors. General study points: Most TCR beta V segments were productive about 87% or about 30% of the time in an earlier analysis. The records held CMV serostatus as the only immune exposure information. Later examination showed HLA-associated TCR beta chains had greater clonal expansion than equally common others. With DRB1 most and HLA-C fewest, TCR association rates differed between HLA loci in a later analysis.

Germline CDR1 is SGHTA and CDR2 is FQGNSA. V lost 5 bases to trimming and J lost 1 base, with 14 bases between them. The CDR3 runs to 15 residues. The genes are TRBV7-2 and TRBJ1-2, with D unclear. The sequenced sample consisted of PBMCs. The origin of this receptor is a woman between 18 and 29 years old in good health and CMV-seronegative. CDR3 DNA: TGTGCCAGCAGCCCGAGGGTGGTTTTTAACTATGGCTACACCTTC. Translated: CASSPRVVFNYGYTF.